This TCR beta chain appears in the sequencing data of a study of shared clonotypes between healthy human individuals. Some clones are missing from TCRdb's copy, which holds only in-frame ones; the method was immunoSEQ multiplex PCR. The sample holds over 750,000 clones, approximately 97% seen once. Naive-designated CD8 cells lacked CD45RO, were positively enriched for CCR7, and omitted terminally differentiated effector memory CD45RA+ cells. The sequenced sample consisted of naive CD8+ T cells sorted from blood. The sequence derives from a young man in good health.

Here the CDR3 DNA reads TGTGCCAGCAGTGTACTGGGGACTAGTTTCCTCGCGCTCGAGCAGTACTTC. This sequence encodes CASSVLGTSFLALEQYF. V and J are TRBV28 and TRBJ2-7; 8 bases fit TRBD2. This CDR3 has 17 residues. V was pared by 5 bases and J by 6 bases, with 18 bases of the junction left unmatched. Germline CDR1 MDHEN, CDR2 SYDVKM.